The rows below give T cell receptor beta chains drawn from one sample of a study of T cell repertoires in cytomegalovirus infection. TCRdb re-derived calls from the reads in MiXCR, one entry per CDR3 protein. The sample lists fewer than 550,000 distinct CDR3 sequences, approximately 32% occurring once. Sequencing was performed on PBMCs. The receptors derive from a human donor in good health (CMV status not recorded). Some clones in this sample may be carry-over from other donors' samples. Each CDR3 is given with its conserved first and last residue. D genes are given only for firm matches. The size entry is marked missing in some rows and otherwise reads once, few, many or a size class.

d_call: TRBD2
clone_size: -
v_call: TRBV7-9
j_call: TRBJ2-2
cdr3_aa: CASSPAGGDTGELFF
cdr3_nt: TGTGCCAGCAGCCCAGCGGGAGGGGACACCGGGGAGCTGTTTTTT

d_call: -
clone_size: -
v_call: TRBV19
j_call: TRBJ1-5
cdr3_aa: CASRPGIRNQPQHF
cdr3_nt: TGTGCCAGTAGGCCCGGGATCCGCAATCAGCCCCAGCATTTT

d_call: -
clone_size: few
v_call: TRBV2
j_call: TRBJ2-7
cdr3_aa: CASSVEPRLVSYEQYF
cdr3_nt: TGTGCCAGCAGTGTCGAGCCCCGGCTTGTATCCTACGAGCAGTACTTC

d_call: TRBD1
clone_size: many
v_call: TRBV7-6
j_call: TRBJ1-1
cdr3_aa: CASSQGQGNTEAFF
cdr3_nt: TGTGCCAGCAGCCAAGGACAGGGGAACACTGAAGCTTTCTTT

d_call: TRBD2
clone_size: -
v_call: TRBV5-1
j_call: TRBJ2-1
cdr3_aa: CASSLSWTSNEQFF
cdr3_nt: TGCGCCAGCAGCTTGTCGTGGACTAGCAATGAGCAGTTCTTC

d_call: TRBD1
clone_size: -
v_call: TRBV7-3
j_call: TRBJ2-2
cdr3_aa: CASSPNPGQGIGELFF
cdr3_nt: TGTGCCAGCAGCCCCAACCCGGGACAGGGGATCGGGGAGCTGTTTTTT

d_call: -
clone_size: few
v_call: TRBV19
j_call: TRBJ1-4
cdr3_aa: CASSKGQIRKLFF
cdr3_nt: TGTGCCAGTAGCAAGGGACAAATTCGAAAACTGTTTTTT

d_call: -
clone_size: -
v_call: TRBV12-3/TRBV12-4
j_call: TRBJ1-1
cdr3_aa: CASTLPTGHAEAFF
cdr3_nt: TGTGCCAGCACCCTTCCGACAGGCCACGCTGAAGCTTTCTTT

d_call: -
clone_size: -
v_call: TRBV11-1
j_call: TRBJ1-5
cdr3_aa: CASSRTDNQPQHF
cdr3_nt: TGTGCCAGTTCCCGGACGGACAATCAGCCCCAGCATTTT

d_call: -
clone_size: few
v_call: TRBV24-1
j_call: TRBJ2-5
cdr3_aa: CATSEEGLPETQYF
cdr3_nt: TGTGCCACCAGTGAAGAGGGCCTCCCAGAGACCCAGTACTTC

d_call: TRBD1
clone_size: few
v_call: TRBV7-9
j_call: TRBJ1-2
cdr3_aa: CASSLDRQGTYYGYTF
cdr3_nt: TGTGCCAGCAGCTTAGATCGACAGGGGACCTACTATGGCTACACCTTC

d_call: -
clone_size: few
v_call: TRBV7-8
j_call: TRBJ1-6
cdr3_aa: CASSLGALGNRANSPLHF
cdr3_nt: TGTGCCAGCAGCTTAGGAGCCCTGGGAAACAGAGCGAATTCGCCCCTCCACTTT

d_call: -
clone_size: -
v_call: TRBV14
j_call: TRBJ2-7
cdr3_aa: CASSQENGGEQYF
cdr3_nt: TGTGCCAGCAGCCAAGAAAATGGTGGCGAGCAGTACTTC

d_call: -
clone_size: few
v_call: TRBV20-1
j_call: TRBJ2-3
cdr3_aa: CSARPSGTLDTQYF
cdr3_nt: TGCAGTGCTAGACCCTCAGGGACGCTGGATACGCAGTATTTT

d_call: TRBD1
clone_size: -
v_call: TRBV20-1
j_call: TRBJ1-2
cdr3_aa: CSAIEGQGANGYTF
cdr3_nt: TGCAGTGCTATAGAGGGACAGGGGGCCAATGGCTACACCTTC

d_call: -
clone_size: -
v_call: TRBV27
j_call: TRBJ2-5
cdr3_aa: CASRSGRTNQETQYF
cdr3_nt: TGTGCCAGCAGATCGGGACGAACGAACCAAGAGACCCAGTACTTC

d_call: -
clone_size: -
v_call: TRBV2
j_call: TRBJ2-5
cdr3_aa: CASSEGGHSTRETQYF
cdr3_nt: TGTGCCAGCAGTGAAGGGGGCCACTCAACCCGGGAGACCCAGTACTTC

d_call: -
clone_size: few
v_call: TRBV23-1
j_call: TRBJ1-1
cdr3_aa: CASSRGPENTEAFF
cdr3_nt: TGCGCCAGCAGTCGGGGGCCAGAGAACACTGAAGCTTTCTTT

d_call: TRBD1
clone_size: -
v_call: TRBV6-8
j_call: TRBJ1-6
cdr3_aa: CASRPGTGVVVGNSPLHF
cdr3_nt: TGTGCCAGCAGACCCGGGACAGGGGTTGTTGTTGGGAATTCACCCCTCCACTTT

d_call: TRBD2
clone_size: -
v_call: TRBV29-1
j_call: TRBJ2-1
cdr3_aa: CSVESKSGGRTESSYNEQFF
cdr3_nt: TGCAGCGTTGAAAGCAAGTCGGGGGGGCGGACGGAGAGCTCCTACAATGAGCAGTTCTTC

d_call: -
clone_size: few
v_call: TRBV7-6
j_call: TRBJ1-6
cdr3_aa: CASSPSGLNSPLHF
cdr3_nt: TGTGCCAGCAGCCCCAGCGGGTTAAATTCACCCCTCCACTTT

d_call: TRBD2
clone_size: -
v_call: TRBV6-2/TRBV6-3
j_call: TRBJ2-3
cdr3_aa: CASRSTSGTDTQYF
cdr3_nt: TGTGCCAGCAGATCGACTAGCGGCACAGATACGCAGTATTTT

d_call: TRBD1
clone_size: -
v_call: TRBV15
j_call: TRBJ1-1
cdr3_aa: CATSPDRANTEAFF
cdr3_nt: TGTGCCACCAGCCCTGACAGGGCGAACACTGAAGCTTTCTTT

d_call: TRBD2
clone_size: -
v_call: TRBV5-1
j_call: TRBJ2-1
cdr3_aa: CASSLAGTSGGIDEQFF
cdr3_nt: TGCGCCAGCAGCTTGGCTGGGACTAGCGGGGGGATTGATGAGCAGTTCTTC

d_call: TRBD1
clone_size: many
v_call: TRBV12-3/TRBV12-4
j_call: TRBJ2-2
cdr3_aa: CASTRGQGNTGELFF
cdr3_nt: TGTGCCAGCACTCGGGGACAGGGGAATACCGGGGAGCTGTTTTTT

d_call: TRBD2
clone_size: many
v_call: TRBV11-2
j_call: TRBJ2-2
cdr3_aa: CASRFIAGGRTGELFF
cdr3_nt: TGTGCCAGCAGATTCATAGCGGGGGGCCGAACCGGGGAGCTGTTTTTT

d_call: -
clone_size: few
v_call: TRBV7-3
j_call: TRBJ2-2
cdr3_aa: CASSLTVLNTGELFF
cdr3_nt: TGTGCCAGCAGCTTAACAGTCCTAAACACCGGGGAGCTGTTTTTT

d_call: TRBD1
clone_size: many
v_call: TRBV23-1
j_call: TRBJ1-5
cdr3_aa: CASFRPGQGDNQPQHF
cdr3_nt: TGCGCCAGCTTCAGGCCGGGACAGGGAGACAATCAGCCCCAGCATTTT